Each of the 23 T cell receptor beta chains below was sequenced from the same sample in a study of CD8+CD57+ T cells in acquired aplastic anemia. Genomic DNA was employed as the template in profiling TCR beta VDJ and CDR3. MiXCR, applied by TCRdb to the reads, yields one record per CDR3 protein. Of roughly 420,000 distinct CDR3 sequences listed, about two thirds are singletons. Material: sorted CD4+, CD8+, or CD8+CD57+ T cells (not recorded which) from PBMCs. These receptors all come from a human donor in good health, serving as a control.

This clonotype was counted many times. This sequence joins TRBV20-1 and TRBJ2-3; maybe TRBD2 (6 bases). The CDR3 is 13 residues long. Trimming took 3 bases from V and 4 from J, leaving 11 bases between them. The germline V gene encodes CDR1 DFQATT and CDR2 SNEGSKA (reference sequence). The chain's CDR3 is CSASSLAPDTQYF. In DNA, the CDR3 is TGCAGTGCTAGTAGCCTAGCGCCAGATACGCAGTATTTT.

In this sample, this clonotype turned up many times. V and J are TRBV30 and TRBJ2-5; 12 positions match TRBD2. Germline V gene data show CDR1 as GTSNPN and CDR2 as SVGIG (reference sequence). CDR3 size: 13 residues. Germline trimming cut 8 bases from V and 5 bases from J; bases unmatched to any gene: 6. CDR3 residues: CAGSSGGEETQYF. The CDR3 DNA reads TGTGCCGGCTCTAGCGGGGGGGAGGAGACCCAGTACTTC.

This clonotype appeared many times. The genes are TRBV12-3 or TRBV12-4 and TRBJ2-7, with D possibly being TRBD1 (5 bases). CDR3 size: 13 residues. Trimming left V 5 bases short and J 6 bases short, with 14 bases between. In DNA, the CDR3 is TGTGCCAGCAGTCCCCTCAGGGTTGCCGAGCAGTACTTC. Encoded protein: CASSPLRVAEQYF.

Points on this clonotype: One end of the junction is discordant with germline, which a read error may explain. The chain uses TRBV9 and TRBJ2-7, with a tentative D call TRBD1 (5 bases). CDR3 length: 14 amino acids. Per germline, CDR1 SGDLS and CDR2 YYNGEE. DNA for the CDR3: TGTGCCAGCAGTATCTGGACATCCCGCTCTGGGGCCAACTTC. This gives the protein CASSIWTSRSGANF. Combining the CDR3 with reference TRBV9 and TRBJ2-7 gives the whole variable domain DSGVTQTPKHLITATGQRVTLRCSPRSGDLSVYWYQQSLDQGLQFLIQYYNGEERAKGNILERFSAQQFPDLHSELNLSSLELGDSALYFCASSIWTSRSGANFGPGTRLTVT.

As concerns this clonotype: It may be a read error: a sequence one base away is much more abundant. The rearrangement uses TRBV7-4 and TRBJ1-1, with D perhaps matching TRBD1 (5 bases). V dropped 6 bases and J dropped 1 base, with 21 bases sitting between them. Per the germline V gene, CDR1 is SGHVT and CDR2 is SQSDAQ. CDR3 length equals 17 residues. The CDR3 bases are TGTGCCAGCAGTTTTGACGAGGGGCCCTCTGGGAACACTGAAGCTTTCTTT. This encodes CASSFDEGPSGNTEAFF.

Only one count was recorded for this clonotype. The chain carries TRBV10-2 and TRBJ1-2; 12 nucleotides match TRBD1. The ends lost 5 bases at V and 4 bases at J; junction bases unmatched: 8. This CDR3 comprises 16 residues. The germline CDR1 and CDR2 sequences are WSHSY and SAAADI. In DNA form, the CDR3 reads TGCGCCAGCAGTCGGAGCGGGACAGGGGGCTTCTATGGCTACACCTTC. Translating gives CASSRSGTGGFYGYTF.

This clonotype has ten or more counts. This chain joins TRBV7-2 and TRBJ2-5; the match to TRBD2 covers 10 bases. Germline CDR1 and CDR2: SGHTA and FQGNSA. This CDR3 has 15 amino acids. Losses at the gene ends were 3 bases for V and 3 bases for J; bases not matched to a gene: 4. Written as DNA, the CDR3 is TGTGCCAGCAGCTTGTTTACTAGCGGGGAAGAGACCCAGTACTTC. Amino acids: CASSLFTSGEETQYF.

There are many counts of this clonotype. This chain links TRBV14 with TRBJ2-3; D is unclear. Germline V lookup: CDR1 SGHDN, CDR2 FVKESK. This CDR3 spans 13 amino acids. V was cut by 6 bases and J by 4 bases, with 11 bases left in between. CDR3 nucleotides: TGTGCCAGCAGATTGGGATTCGCAGATACGCAGTATTTT. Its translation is CASRLGFADTQYF.

Here the CDR3 DNA reads TGTGCCAGCAGCCCGGACAGGCACACAGATACGCAGTATTTT. It encodes CASSPDRHTDTQYF. The rearrangement links TRBV12-3 or TRBV12-4 to TRBJ2-3, with 7 bases identical to TRBD1. V lost 6 bases and J lost 2; bases outside the gene matches: 5. The CDR3 is made up of 14 amino acids.

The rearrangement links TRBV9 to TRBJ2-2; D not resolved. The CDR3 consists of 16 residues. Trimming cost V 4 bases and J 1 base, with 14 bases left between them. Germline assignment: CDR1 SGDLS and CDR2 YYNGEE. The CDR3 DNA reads TGTGCCAGCAGCCCCCTGGTTCGCGGGAACACCGGGGAGCTGTTTTTT. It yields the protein CASSPLVRGNTGELFF.

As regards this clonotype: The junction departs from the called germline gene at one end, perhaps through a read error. In DNA, the CDR3 is TGTGCCACCCGACGGAAAACTGGAAACACCAAAGATTTTTTT. This codes for CATRRKTGNTKDFF. The chain links TRBV7-9 to TRBJ1-1; D gene unclear. The germline V gene encodes CDR1 SEHNR and CDR2 FQNEAQ (reference sequence). This CDR3 is built from 14 residues.

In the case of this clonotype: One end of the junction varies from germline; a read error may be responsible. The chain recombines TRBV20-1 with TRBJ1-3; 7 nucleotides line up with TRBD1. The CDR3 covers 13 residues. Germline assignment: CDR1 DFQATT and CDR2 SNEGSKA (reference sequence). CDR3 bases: TGCAGTGCCAGAGGGGGCGTAGATAACACCATATATTTT. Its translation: CSARGGVDNTIYF.

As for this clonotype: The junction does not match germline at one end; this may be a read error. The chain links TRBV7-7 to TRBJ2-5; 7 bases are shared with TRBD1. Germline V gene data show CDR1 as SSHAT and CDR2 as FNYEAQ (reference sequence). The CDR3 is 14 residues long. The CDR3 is CASSPNRGAEPQFF. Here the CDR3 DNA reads TGTGCCAGCAGCCCGAACAGGGGAGCGGAGCCGCAGTTTTTC.

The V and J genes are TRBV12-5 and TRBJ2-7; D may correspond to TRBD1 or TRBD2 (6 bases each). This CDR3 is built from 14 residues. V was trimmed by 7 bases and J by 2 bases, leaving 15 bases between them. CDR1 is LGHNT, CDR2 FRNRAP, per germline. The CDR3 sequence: CASVLAGEAYEQYF. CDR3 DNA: TGTGCTAGTGTTCTCGCAGGGGAGGCCTACGAGCAGTACTTC.

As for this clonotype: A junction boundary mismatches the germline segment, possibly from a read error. The CDR3 DNA reads as TGTGCCAGCAGCTCCGGGACAGGCTACGAGCGGTACTTC. The encoded protein is CASSSGTGYERYF. This chain connects TRBV13 to TRBJ2-7, with 8 bases that match TRBD1. This CDR3 is built from 13 residues. The V gene's germline CDR1 is PRHDT and CDR2 FYEKMQ (reference sequence).

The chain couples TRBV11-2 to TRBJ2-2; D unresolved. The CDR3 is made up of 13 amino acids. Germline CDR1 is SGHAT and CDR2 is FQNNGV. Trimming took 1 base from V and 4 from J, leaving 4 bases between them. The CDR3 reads CASSLVATGELFF. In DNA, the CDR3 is TGTGCCAGCAGCTTAGTGGCCACCGGGGAGCTGTTTTTT.

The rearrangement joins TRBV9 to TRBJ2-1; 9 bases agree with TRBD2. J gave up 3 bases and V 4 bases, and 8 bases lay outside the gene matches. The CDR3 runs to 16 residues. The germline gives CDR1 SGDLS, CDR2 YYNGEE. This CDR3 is CASSLGRLADYNEQFF. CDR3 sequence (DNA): TGTGCCAGCAGCCTGGGTAGACTAGCGGACTACAATGAGCAGTTCTTC.

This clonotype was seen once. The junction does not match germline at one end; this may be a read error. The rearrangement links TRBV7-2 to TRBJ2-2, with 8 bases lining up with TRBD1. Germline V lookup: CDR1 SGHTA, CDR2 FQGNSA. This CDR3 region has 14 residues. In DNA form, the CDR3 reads TGCGCCAGCAGCTCGGGACAGGACTACGAGGAGTACTTCTTT. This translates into CASSSGQDYEEYFF.

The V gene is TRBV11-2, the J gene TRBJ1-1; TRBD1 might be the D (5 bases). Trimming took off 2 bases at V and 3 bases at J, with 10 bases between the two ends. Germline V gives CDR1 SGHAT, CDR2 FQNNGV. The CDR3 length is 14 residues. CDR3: CASSLKDTDTEAFF. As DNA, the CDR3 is TGTGCCAGCAGCTTAAAGGACACCGACACTGAAGCTTTCTTT.

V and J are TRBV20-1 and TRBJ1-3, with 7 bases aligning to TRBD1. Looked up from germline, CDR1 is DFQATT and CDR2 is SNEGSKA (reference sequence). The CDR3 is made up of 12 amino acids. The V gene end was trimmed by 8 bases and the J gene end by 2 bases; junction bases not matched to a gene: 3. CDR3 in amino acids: CSTGTAGNTIYF. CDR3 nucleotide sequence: TGCAGTACCGGGACAGCTGGAAACACCATATATTTT.

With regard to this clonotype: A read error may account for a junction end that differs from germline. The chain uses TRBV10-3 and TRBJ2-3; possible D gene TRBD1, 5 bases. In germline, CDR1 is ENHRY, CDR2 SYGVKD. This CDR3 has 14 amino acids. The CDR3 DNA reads TGTGCCACTTCTCCGACGGGTGACACAGGTACGCAGTATTTT. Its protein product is CATSPTGDTGTQYF.

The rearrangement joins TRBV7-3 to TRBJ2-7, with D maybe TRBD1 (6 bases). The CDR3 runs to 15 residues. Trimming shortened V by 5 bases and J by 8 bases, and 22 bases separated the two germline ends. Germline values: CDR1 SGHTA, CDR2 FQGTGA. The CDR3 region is CASSPPPRQGFKQYF. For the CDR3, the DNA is TGTGCCAGCAGCCCCCCACCGCGGCAGGGGTTCAAGCAGTACTTC.

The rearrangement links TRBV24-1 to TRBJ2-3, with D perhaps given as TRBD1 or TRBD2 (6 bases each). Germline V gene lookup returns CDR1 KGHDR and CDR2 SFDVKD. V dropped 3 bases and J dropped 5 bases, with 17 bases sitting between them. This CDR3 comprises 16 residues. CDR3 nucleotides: TGTGCCACCAGTGATGCTGGGCTAGGGGGGAGAGATACGCAGTATTTT. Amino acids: CATSDAGLGGRDTQYF.